Sequencing of this T cell receptor beta chain was carried out in a study of T cells after yellow fever vaccination. TCRdb recomputed calls from the 5' RACE reads with MiXCR, one row per CDR3 protein. This table holds approximately 85,000 distinct CDR3 sequences, 13% found once. Deletions cut 4 bases from V and 4 bases from J, with 12 bases between. The CDR3 has 14 amino acids. CDR1 and CDR2 from the germline V gene are LGHDT and YNNKEL (reference sequence). Source: CD8+ T cells not binding an NS4B(214-222) dextramer, sorted from PBMCs, taken roughly 20 days after the first yellow fever vaccination. The receptor was isolated from a man between 18 and 35 years old who received the YFV17D yellow fever vaccine. J is TRBJ2-3 and V is TRBV3-1; weak D call: TRBD2 (6 bases). The chain's CDR3 is CASSPKGEADTQYF. In DNA, the CDR3 is TGTGCCAGCAGCCCGAAAGGGGAGGCAGATACGCAGTATTTT.